This is a list of T cell receptor beta chains from one sample in a study of post-analysis software for immune sequencing data. MiXCR was run by TCRdb on the PCR reads, yielding one entry per CDR3 protein. The table includes about 570,000 distinct CDR3 sequences, 30% to 40% detected once. The sequenced sample consisted of blood. These receptors were collected from a girl under 18 with multiple sclerosis. CDR3s include the opening cysteine and the closing phenylalanine or tryptophan. Fields, in order: V gene, CDR3 length, clone size, D gene, J gene, CDR3 protein, CDR3 DNA. A D gene is named only where the DNA matches it firmly. Clone size is given for some rows only: seen once, a few or many times, or a class if the clone is expanded.

>TRBV2|15|.|.|TRBJ2-7
CASSDKAGGSYEQYF
TGTGCCAGCAGTGATAAGGCAGGGGGGTCCTACGAGCAGTACTTC
>TRBV3-1|13|.|TRBD2|TRBJ2-3
CVWRLAGTDTQYF
TGTGTTTGGCGACTAGCAGGCACAGATACGCAGTATTTT
>TRBV20-1|12|.|.|TRBJ1-4
CSASPQGEKLFF
TGCAGTGCTAGCCCTCAGGGAGAAAAACTGTTTTTT
>TRBV6-2/TRBV6-3|13|.|.|TRBJ2-5
CASRPVIEETQYF
TGTGCCAGCAGGCCCGTAATCGAAGAGACCCAGTACTTC
>TRBV9|15|.|TRBD2|TRBJ2-1
CASSVGAGGPSEQFF
TGTGCCAGCAGCGTAGGGGCGGGGGGGCCGTCTGAGCAGTTCTTC
>TRBV20-1|14|few|.|TRBJ2-2
CSARDIPGAGELFF
TGCAGTGCTAGAGATATACCTGGCGCCGGGGAGCTGTTTTTT
>TRBV7-9|15|.|.|TRBJ2-5
CASSGDSGAQETQYF
TGTGCCAGCAGTGGGGATTCCGGGGCACAAGAGACCCAGTACTTC
>TRBV20-1|13|.|.|TRBJ1-6
CSAMNPLNSPLHF
TGCAGTGCTATGAACCCGCTGAATTCACCCCTCCACTTT
>TRBV5-1|14|once|.|TRBJ1-1
CASSRDGEASEAFF
TGCGCCAGCAGCCGGGACGGCGAAGCCTCTGAAGCTTTCTTT
>TRBV6-5|14|few|TRBD2|TRBJ2-7
CASRPSGGAYEQYF
TGTGCCAGCAGACCTAGCGGGGGTGCCTACGAGCAGTACTTC
>TRBV18|16|.|.|TRBJ2-5
CASSPVLTTRQETQYF
TGTGCCAGCTCACCTGTACTCACGACCCGCCAAGAGACCCAGTACTTC
>TRBV11-2|15|few|TRBD1|TRBJ1-6
CASSRSGQGHSPLHF
TGTGCCAGCAGCAGATCGGGACAGGGACATTCACCCCTCCACTTT
>TRBV29-1|13|.|.|TRBJ1-5
CSLGPREGQPQHF
TGCAGCCTGGGCCCAAGGGAAGGTCAGCCCCAGCATTTT
>TRBV12-3/TRBV12-4|15|few|.|TRBJ2-3
CASSLFEVITDTQYF
TGTGCCAGCAGTTTATTTGAAGTGATCACAGATACGCAGTATTTT
>TRBV9|18|few|TRBD1|TRBJ2-6
CASSPGTGKTSGANVLTF
TGTGCCAGCAGCCCCGGGACAGGCAAAACCTCTGGGGCCAACGTCCTGACTTTC
>TRBV5-6|15|.|TRBD2|TRBJ2-1
CASSLDSGGNVYQFF
TGTGCCAGCAGCTTGGATAGCGGGGGGAACGTCTATCAGTTCTTC
>TRBV6-6|15|few|.|TRBJ1-2
CASTPGRAVPYGYTF
TGTGCCAGCACCCCGGGACGGGCAGTGCCTTATGGCTACACCTTC
>TRBV14|14|.|.|TRBJ1-2
CASSQEGSDYGYTF
TGTGCCAGCAGCCAAGAGGGCAGCGATTATGGCTACACCTTC
>TRBV20-1|15|.|.|TRBJ2-1
CSATIPGTHHNEQFF
TGCAGTGCTACCATACCCGGGACTCACCACAATGAGCAGTTCTTC
>TRBV7-9|14|.|.|TRBJ1-5
CASSLRDGNQPQHF
TGTGCCAGCAGCTTACGGGACGGCAATCAGCCCCAGCATTTT
>TRBV5-1|14|few|TRBD2|TRBJ2-1
CASSASGAHNEQFF
TGCGCCAGCAGCGCTAGCGGGGCGCACAATGAGCAGTTCTTC
>TRBV4-1|16|.|TRBD1|TRBJ1-2
CASSQADRGQKYGYTF
TGCGCCAGCAGCCAGGCTGACAGGGGGCAAAAGTATGGCTACACCTTC
>TRBV4-2|16|.|.|TRBJ2-2
CASSQADKGGTGELFF
TGTGCCAGCAGCCAAGCTGACAAGGGAGGCACCGGGGAGCTGTTTTTT
>TRBV11-2|18|few|.|TRBJ1-2
CASSPTGWSDGTTDGYTF
TGTGCCAGCAGCCCTACAGGTTGGTCGGACGGGACGACGGATGGCTACACCTTC
>TRBV6-6|14|.|.|TRBJ2-5
CASSYRTARETQYF
TGTGCCAGCAGTTACCGTACTGCCCGGGAGACCCAGTACTTC
>TRBV7-2|18|.|.|TRBJ1-2
CASSLGGIQGRQGDGYTF
TGTGCCAGCAGCTTAGGGGGAATACAGGGTCGCCAGGGCGATGGCTACACCTTC
>TRBV9|13|.|.|TRBJ2-3
CASSPGTGDTQYF
TGTGCCAGCAGCCCCGGTACCGGCGATACGCAGTATTTT
>TRBV5-4|16|.|.|TRBJ2-3
CASSYRAGASTDTQYF
TGTGCCAGCAGCTACAGGGCGGGTGCTAGCACAGATACGCAGTATTTT
>TRBV20-1|13|few|.|TRBJ2-3
CSGNREGTDTQYF
TGCAGCGGGAACAGGGAGGGCACAGATACGCAGTATTTT
>TRBV5-5|14|.|.|TRBJ2-5
CASSLRGDGETQYF
TGTGCCAGCAGCCTCAGGGGAGACGGAGAGACCCAGTACTTC
>TRBV10-3|14|.|.|TRBJ1-2
CAITAGARLEGYTF
TGTGCCATCACTGCGGGGGCTCGATTGGAAGGCTACACCTTC
>TRBV29-1|15|few|TRBD1|TRBJ1-2
CSVGLAQGVNYGYTF
TGCAGCGTTGGGCTTGCGCAGGGGGTTAACTATGGCTACACCTTC
>TRBV4-1|15|.|.|TRBJ1-1
CASSHPQGRNTEAFF
TGCGCCAGCAGCCACCCTCAGGGGAGGAACACTGAAGCTTTCTTT
>TRBV20-1|14|.|.|TRBJ1-1
CSAPPRETGRTAFF
TGCAGTGCCCCCCCCCGGGAGACCGGCCGGACAGCTTTCTTT
>TRBV2|12|few|.|TRBJ2-7
CASISRDYEQYF
TGTGCCAGCATCTCAAGGGACTACGAGCAGTACTTC
>TRBV6-5|14|.|.|TRBJ1-4
CASSNTGLYEKLFF
TGTGCCAGCAGCAACACAGGGCTATATGAAAAACTGTTTTTT